The TCR beta chain described here comes from a study of shared clonotypes between healthy human individuals. Overall study context: There were three CD4 naive, three CD4 memory, two CD8 naive and one CD8 memory plates per donor.

Between the trimmed V and J ends, which lost 4 bases and 4 bases, there was a span of 21 bases. The germline CDR1 and CDR2 sequences are SGHNT and YYREEE (reference sequence). The CDR3 loop spans 16 amino acids. Donors were healthy HIV-negative adults without recently reported acute infections or vaccinations. Once extracted for a subset, genomic DNA was divided evenly among several immunoSEQ plates. This table comes from immunoSEQ multiplex PCR, and its TCRdb copy is limited to in-frame clones, with some not included. The data contain 95,000 to 120,000 clones, over 65% of them singletons. The receptor was derived from a woman aged 25 to 45 in good health. The sample consisted of memory CD8+ T cells sorted from blood. Subset reported: CD45RO+ cells pooled with CCR7-negative TemRA cells. The V call is TRBV5-4, the J call TRBJ2-7; possible D gene TRBD2, 6 bases. The CDR3 coding sequence is TGTGCCAGCAGCCCGCGGCGGGGACCGGGAGAGTACGAGCAGTACTTC. Protein sequence: CASSPRRGPGEYEQYF.